The 6 T cell receptor beta chains listed next were all sequenced from one sample in a study of T-cell memory formation after mild COVID-19. Each CDR3 protein is one row after TCRdb ran MiXCR on the 5' RACE reads. The table has some 440,000 distinct CDR3 sequences, about 23% seen once. Sample: PBMCs or a T cell subset sorted from them (not recorded which). All receptors derive from an adult woman who had mild COVID-19 (a few samples of this study predate the infection). Cell type and time point are not known.

CDR3 amino acids: CASSRVDDEQFF. The CDR3, as DNA: TGTGCCAGCAGCCGCGTCGACGATGAGCAGTTCTTC. The gene calls are TRBV9 and TRBJ2-1; no clear D gene. Germline CDR1 reads SGDLS; CDR2 reads YYNGEE. The CDR3 consists of 12 residues. V lost 4 bases, J lost 8 bases, and 10 bases lay in between. Complete variable domain (other parts from reference TRBV9 and TRBJ2-1): DSGVTQTPKHLITATGQRVTLRCSPRSGDLSVYWYQQSLDQGLQFLIQYYNGEERAKGNILERFSAQQFPDLHSELNLSSLELGDSALYFCASSRVDDEQFFGPGTRLTVL.

The CDR3 is CSAPHNTEAFF. CDR3 nucleotide sequence: TGCAGTGCACCCCACAACACTGAAGCTTTCTTT. The chain couples TRBV20-1 to TRBJ1-1; D not resolved. From germline, CDR1 is DFQATT and CDR2 SNEGSKA (reference sequence). Trimming shortened V by 6 bases and J by 2 bases, and 7 bases separated the two germline ends. The CDR3 spans 11 residues.

The chain recombines TRBV5-6 with TRBJ2-1; D might be TRBD1 (6 bases). From germline, CDR1 is SGHDT and CDR2 YYEEEE. CDR3 length: 13 amino acids. V lost 4 bases to trimming and J lost 8 bases, with 13 bases between them. The CDR3 DNA follows: TGTGCCAGCAGCACACAGGGTAACCATGAGCAGTTCTTC. This sequence encodes CASSTQGNHEQFF.

This clonotype was seen only a few times. This chain links TRBV12-3 or TRBV12-4 with TRBJ2-1; 8 bases align to TRBD2. The CDR3 is 15 amino acids. Trimming took 6 bases from V and 5 from J; bases not matched to a gene: 9. The CDR3 loop reads CASRPSGGPNNEQFF. The CDR3 DNA follows: TGTGCCAGCAGGCCCAGCGGGGGCCCCAACAATGAGCAGTTCTTC.

V gene TRBV4-2 combines with J gene TRBJ2-4; weak D call: TRBD2 (6 bases). The germline V gene encodes CDR1 LGHNA and CDR2 YNFKEQ. Deletions cut 0 bases from V and 4 bases from J, with 13 bases between. The length of the CDR3 is 16 residues. CDR3 amino acids: CASSQDGGGGKNIQYF. The CDR3 DNA reads as TGTGCCAGCAGCCAAGATGGGGGAGGTGGGAAAAACATTCAGTACTTC.

As DNA, the CDR3 is TGTGCCTGGAGGGGACTAGCGGGGGGGACCCAGTACTTC. Residues: CAWRGLAGGTQYF. The V gene is TRBV30, the J gene TRBJ2-5; the match to TRBD2 covers 15 bases. CDR1 and CDR2 from the germline V gene are GTSNPN and SVGIG (reference sequence). The junction had 0 bases not matched to a gene; V was cut back by 3 bases and J by 7 bases. The CDR3 consists of 13 residues.